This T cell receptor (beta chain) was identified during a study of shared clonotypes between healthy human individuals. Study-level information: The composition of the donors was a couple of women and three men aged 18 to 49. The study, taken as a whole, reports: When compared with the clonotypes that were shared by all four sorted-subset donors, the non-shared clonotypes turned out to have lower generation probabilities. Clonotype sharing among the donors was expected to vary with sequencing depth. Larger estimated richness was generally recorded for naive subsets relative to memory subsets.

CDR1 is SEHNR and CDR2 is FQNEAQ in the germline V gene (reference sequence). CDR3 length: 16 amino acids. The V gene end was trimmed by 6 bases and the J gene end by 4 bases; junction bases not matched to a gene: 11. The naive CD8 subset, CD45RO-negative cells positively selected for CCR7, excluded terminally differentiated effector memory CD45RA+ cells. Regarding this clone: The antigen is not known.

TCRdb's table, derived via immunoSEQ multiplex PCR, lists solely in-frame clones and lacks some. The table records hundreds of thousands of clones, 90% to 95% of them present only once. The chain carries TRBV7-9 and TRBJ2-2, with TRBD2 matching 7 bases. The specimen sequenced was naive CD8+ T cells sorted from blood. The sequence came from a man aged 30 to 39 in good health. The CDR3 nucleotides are TGTGCCAGCAGGAGAGGTCTAGCGGAGGGCACCGGGGAGCTGTTTTTT. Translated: CASRRGLAEGTGELFF.